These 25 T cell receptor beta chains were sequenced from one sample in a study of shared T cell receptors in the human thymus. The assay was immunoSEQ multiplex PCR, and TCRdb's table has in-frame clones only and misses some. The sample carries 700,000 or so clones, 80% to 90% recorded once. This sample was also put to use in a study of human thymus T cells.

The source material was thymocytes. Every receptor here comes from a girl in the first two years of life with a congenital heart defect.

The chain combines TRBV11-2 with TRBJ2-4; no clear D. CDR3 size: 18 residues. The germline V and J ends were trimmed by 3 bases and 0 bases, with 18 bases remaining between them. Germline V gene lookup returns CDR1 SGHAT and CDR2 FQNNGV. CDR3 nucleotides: TGTGCCAGCAGCTTGTCCCTTGGCAGTTTAATAGCCAAAAACATTCAGTACTTC. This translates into CASSLSLGSLIAKNIQYF.

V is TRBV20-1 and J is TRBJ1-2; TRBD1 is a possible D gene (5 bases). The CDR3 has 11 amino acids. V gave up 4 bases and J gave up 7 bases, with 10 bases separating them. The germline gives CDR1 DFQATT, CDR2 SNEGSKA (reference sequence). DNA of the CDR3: TGCAGTGCTACCCAGGGTAGTGGCTACACCTTC. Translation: CSATQGSGYTF.

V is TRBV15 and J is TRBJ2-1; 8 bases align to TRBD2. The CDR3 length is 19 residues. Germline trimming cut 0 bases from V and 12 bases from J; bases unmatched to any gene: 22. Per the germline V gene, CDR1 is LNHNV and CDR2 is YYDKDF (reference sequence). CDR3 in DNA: TGTGCCACCAGCAGAGATCGCCTAGGGCTAGCGGGTTATGCTTCGAGGCAGTTCTTC. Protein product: CATSRDRLGLAGYASRQFF. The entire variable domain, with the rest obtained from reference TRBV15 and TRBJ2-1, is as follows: DAMVIQNPRYQVTQFGKPVTLSCSQTLNHNVMYWYQQKSSQAPKLLFHYYDKDFNNEADTPDNFQSRRPNTSFCFLDIRSPGLGDTAMYLCATSRDRLGLAGYASRQFFGPGTRLTVL.

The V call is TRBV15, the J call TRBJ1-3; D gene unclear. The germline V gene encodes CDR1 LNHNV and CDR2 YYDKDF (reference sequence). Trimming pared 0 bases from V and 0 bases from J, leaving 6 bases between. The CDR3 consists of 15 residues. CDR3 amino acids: CATSRDHSSGNTIYF. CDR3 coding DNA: TGTGCCACCAGCAGAGATCACAGCTCTGGAAACACCATATATTTT.

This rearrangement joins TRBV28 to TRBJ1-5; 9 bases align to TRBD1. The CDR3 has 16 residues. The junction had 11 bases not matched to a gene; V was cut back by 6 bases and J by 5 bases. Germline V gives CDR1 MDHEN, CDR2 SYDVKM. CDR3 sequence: CASSQRTGEWDQPQHF. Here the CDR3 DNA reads TGTGCCAGCAGCCAACGGACAGGGGAGTGGGATCAGCCCCAGCATTTT.

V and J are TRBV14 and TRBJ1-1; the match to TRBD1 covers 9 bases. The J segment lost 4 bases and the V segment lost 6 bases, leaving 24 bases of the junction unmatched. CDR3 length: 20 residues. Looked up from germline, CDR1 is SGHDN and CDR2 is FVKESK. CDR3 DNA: TGTGCCAGCAGACCTTCGCCGGGACAGGGTCTTCCCCCGGGGGGCACTGAAGCTTTCTTT. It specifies CASRPSPGQGLPPGGTEAFF.

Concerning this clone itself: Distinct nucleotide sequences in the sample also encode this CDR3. Here the CDR3 reads CASSIKGEWTGVDSPLHF. In DNA, the CDR3 is TGTGCCAGTAGTATAAAAGGAGAGTGGACAGGGGTAGATTCACCCCTCCACTTT. The chain carries TRBV19 and TRBJ1-6; 9 bases map to TRBD1. The length of the CDR3 is 18 residues. V lost 2 bases to trimming and J lost 8 bases; unmatched junction nucleotides: 13. Germline CDR1 reads LNHDA; CDR2 reads SQIVND (reference sequence).

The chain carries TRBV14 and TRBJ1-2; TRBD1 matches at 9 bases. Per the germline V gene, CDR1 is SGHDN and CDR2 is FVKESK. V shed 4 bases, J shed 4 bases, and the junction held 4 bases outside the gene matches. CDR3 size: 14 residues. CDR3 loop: CASSRRTGAYGYTF. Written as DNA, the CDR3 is TGTGCCAGCAGCCGCCGGACAGGGGCCTATGGCTACACCTTC.

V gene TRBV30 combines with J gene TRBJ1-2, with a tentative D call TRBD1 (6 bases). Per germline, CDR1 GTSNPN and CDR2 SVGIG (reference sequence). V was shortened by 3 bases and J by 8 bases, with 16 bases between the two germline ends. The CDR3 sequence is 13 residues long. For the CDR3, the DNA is TGTGCCTGGAGGCGGGGGGGGCTCGGCGGCTACACCTTC. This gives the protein CAWRRGGLGGYTF.

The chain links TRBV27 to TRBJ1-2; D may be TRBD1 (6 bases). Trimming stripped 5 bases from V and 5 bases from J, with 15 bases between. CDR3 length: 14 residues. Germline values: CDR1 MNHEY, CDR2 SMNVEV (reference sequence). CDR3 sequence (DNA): TGTGCCAGCAGTGGGGTAAAACAGGGTTATGGCTACACCTTC. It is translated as CASSGVKQGYGYTF.

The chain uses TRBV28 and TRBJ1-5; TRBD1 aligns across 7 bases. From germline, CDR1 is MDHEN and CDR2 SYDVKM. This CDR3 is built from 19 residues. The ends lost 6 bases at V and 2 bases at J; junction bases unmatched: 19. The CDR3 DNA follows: TGTGCCAGCAGCTTACACCAAACTCAGGACAGGACACGCAATCAGCCCCAGCATTTT. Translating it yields CASSLHQTQDRTRNQPQHF.

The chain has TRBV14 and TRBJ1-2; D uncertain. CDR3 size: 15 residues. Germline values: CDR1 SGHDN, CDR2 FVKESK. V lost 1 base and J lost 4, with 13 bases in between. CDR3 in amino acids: CASSQGAEGVYGYTF. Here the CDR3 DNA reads TGTGCCAGCAGCCAAGGGGCCGAGGGCGTCTATGGCTACACCTTC.

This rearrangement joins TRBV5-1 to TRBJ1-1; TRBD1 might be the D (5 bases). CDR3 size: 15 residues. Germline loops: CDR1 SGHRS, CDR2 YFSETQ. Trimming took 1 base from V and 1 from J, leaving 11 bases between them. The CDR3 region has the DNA TGCGCCAGCAGCTTGTTCGGGGGAGGGAACACTGAAGCTTTCTTT. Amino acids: CASSLFGGGNTEAFF.

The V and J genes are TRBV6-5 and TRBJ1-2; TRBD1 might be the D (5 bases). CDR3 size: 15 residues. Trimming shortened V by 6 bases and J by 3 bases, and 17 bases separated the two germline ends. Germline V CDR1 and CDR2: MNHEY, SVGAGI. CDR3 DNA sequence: TGTGCCAGCAGCTCCCTCACTAAACAGGACTATGGCTACACCTTC. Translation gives CASSSLTKQDYGYTF.

CDR3 amino acids: CAISDPTGAGLIAFF. The CDR3 bases are TGTGCCATCAGTGACCCGACAGGGGCCGGATTGATAGCTTTCTTT. The chain employs TRBV10-3 and TRBJ1-1; 8 positions agree with TRBD1. The CDR3 contains 15 residues. The germline CDR1 and CDR2 sequences are ENHRY and SYGVKD. Unmatched junction bases numbered 13, after V lost 3 bases and J lost 10 bases.

CDR3 DNA sequence: TGCGCCAGCAGTGAGTCCAGGGACAGTCACAATGAGCAGTTCTTC. This encodes CASSESRDSHNEQFF. The V gene is TRBV10-1, the J gene TRBJ2-1, with 7 positions matching TRBD1. Germline V gene lookup returns CDR1 WNHNN and CDR2 SYGVQD (reference sequence). The CDR3 spans 15 residues. V trimming: 0 bases; J trimming: 5 bases; junction bases outside the gene matches: 4.

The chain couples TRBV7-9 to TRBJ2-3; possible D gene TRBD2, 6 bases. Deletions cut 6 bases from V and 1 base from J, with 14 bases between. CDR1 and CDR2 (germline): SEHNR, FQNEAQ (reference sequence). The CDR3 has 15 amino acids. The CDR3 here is CASRRVGGRTDTQYF. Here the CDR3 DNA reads TGTGCCAGCAGGCGTGTCGGGGGACGCACAGATACGCAGTATTTT.

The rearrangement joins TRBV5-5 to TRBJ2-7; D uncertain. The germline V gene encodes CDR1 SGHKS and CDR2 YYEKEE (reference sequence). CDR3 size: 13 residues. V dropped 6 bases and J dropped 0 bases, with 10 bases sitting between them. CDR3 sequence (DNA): TGTGCCAGCAAGGTGGGCAGCTCCTACGAGCAGTACTTC. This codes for CASKVGSSYEQYF. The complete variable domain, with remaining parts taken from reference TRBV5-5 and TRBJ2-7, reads DAGVTQSPTHLIKTRGQQVTLRCSPISGHKSVSWYQQVLGQGPQFIFQYYEKEERGRGNFPDRFSARQFPNYSSELNVNALLLGDSALYLCASKVGSSYEQYFGPGTRLTVT.

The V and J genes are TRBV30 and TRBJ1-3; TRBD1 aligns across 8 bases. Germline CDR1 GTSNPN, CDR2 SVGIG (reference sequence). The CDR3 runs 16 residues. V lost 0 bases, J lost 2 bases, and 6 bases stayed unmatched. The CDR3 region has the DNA TGTGCCTGGAGTGTTCGCCAGGGGGCTCCTGGAAACACCATATATTTT. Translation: CAWSVRQGAPGNTIYF. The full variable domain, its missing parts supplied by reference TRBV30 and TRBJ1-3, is SQTIHQWPATLVQPVGSPLSLECTVEGTSNPNLYWYRQAAGRGLQLLFYSVGIGQISSEVPQNLSASRPQDRQFILSSKKLLLSDSGFYLCAWSVRQGAPGNTIYFGEGSWLTVV.

CDR3 nucleotide sequence: TGCAGTGCTCTAGACAGCTATGGCTACACCTTC. Encoded protein: CSALDSYGYTF. This chain connects TRBV20-1 to TRBJ1-2; maybe TRBD1 (5 bases). Deletions cut 5 bases from V and 4 bases from J, with 8 bases between. In germline, CDR1 is DFQATT, CDR2 SNEGSKA (reference sequence). The CDR3 consists of 11 residues.

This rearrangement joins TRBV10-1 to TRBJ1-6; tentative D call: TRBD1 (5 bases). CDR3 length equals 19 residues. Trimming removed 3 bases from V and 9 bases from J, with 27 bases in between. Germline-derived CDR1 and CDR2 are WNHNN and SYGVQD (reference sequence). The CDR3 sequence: CASSDYQTGTPLQGSPLHF. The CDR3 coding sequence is TGCGCCAGCAGTGACTACCAGACCGGGACTCCACTACAAGGTTCACCCCTCCACTTT.

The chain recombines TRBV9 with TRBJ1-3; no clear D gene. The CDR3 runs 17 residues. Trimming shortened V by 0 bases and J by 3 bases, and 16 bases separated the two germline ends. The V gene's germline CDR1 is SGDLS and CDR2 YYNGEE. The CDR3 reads CASSVVPGQSGGNTIYF. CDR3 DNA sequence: TGTGCCAGCAGCGTAGTCCCTGGGCAGTCCGGTGGAAACACCATATATTTT.

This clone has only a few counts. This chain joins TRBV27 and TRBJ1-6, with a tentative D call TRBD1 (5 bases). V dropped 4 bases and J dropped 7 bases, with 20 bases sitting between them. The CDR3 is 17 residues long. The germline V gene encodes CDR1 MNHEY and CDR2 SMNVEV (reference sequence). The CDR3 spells CASSSSNSQGINSPLHF. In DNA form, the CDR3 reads TGTGCCAGCAGTTCAAGCAACTCGCAGGGCATCAATTCACCCCTCCACTTT.

The CDR3 is CASSSAGTGISYEQYF. CDR3 DNA sequence: TGTGCCAGCAGCTCCGCCGGGACAGGCATCTCCTACGAGCAGTACTTC. This rearrangement joins TRBV13 to TRBJ2-7; 8 bases match TRBD1. Germline CDR1 reads PRHDT; CDR2 reads FYEKMQ (reference sequence). V trimming: 4 bases; J trimming: 0 bases; junction bases outside the gene matches: 8. The CDR3 consists of 16 residues.

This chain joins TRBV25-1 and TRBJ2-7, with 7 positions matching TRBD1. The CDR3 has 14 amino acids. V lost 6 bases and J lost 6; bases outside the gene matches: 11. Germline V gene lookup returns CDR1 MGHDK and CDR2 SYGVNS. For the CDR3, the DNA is TGTGCCAGCAGGCCCCAGACAGGGCCCCCCGAGCAGTACTTC. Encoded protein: CASRPQTGPPEQYF.